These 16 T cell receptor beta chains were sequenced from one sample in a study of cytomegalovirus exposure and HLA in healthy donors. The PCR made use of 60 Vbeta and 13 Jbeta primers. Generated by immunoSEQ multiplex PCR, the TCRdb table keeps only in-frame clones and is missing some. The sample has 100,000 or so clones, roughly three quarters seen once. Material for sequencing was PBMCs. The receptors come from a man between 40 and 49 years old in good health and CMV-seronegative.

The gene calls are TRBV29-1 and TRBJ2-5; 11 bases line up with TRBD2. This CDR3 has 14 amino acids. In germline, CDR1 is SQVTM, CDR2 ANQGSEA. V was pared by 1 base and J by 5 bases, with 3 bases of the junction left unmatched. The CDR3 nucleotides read TGCAGCGTTGAAGTTGGGACTAGCGGTGAGACCCAGTACTTC. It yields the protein CSVEVGTSGETQYF.

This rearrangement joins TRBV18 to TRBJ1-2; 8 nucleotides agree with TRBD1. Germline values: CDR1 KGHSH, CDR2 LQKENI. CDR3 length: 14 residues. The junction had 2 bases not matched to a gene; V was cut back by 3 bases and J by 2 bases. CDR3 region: CASSPDRDNYGYTF. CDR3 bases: TGTGCCAGCTCACCGGACAGGGACAACTATGGCTACACCTTC.

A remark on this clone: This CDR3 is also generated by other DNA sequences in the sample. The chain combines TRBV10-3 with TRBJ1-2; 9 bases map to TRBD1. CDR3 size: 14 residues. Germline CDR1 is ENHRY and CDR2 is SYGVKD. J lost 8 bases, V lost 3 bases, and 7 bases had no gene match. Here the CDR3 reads CAISDLGQGAGYTF. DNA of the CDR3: TGTGCCATCAGTGACTTGGGACAGGGCGCAGGCTACACCTTC.

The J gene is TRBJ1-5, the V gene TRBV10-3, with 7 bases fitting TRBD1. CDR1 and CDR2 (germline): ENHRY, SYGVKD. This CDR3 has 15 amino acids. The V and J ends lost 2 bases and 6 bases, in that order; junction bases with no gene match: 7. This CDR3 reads CAISEPGGMGQPQHF. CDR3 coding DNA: TGTGCCATCAGTGAGCCAGGGGGGATGGGTCAGCCCCAGCATTTT.

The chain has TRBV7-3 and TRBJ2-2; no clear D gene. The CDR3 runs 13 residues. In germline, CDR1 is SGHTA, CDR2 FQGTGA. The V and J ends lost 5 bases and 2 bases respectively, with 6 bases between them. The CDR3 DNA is TGTGCCAGCAGCATCACAAACACCGGGGAGCTGTTTTTT. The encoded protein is CASSITNTGELFF.

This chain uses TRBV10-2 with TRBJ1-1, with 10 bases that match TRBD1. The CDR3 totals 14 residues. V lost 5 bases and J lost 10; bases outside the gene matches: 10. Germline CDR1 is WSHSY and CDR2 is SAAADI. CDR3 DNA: TGCGCCAGCAGTCCCGGGACAGGGGTGGGGGGAGCTTTCTTT. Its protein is CASSPGTGVGGAFF.

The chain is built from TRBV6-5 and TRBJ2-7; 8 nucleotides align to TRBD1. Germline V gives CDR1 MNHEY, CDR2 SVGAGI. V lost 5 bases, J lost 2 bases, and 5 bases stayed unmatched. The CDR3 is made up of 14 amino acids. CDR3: CASSVDRGPYEQYV. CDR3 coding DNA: TGTGCCAGCAGTGTTGACAGGGGCCCCTACGAGCAGTACGTC.

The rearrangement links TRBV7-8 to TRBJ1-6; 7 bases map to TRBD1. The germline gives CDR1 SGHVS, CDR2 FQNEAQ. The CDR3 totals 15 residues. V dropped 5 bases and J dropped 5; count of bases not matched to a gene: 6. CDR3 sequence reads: CASSTSGTDNSPLHF. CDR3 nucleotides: TGTGCCAGCAGCACCTCCGGGACAGATAATTCACCCCTCCACTTT.

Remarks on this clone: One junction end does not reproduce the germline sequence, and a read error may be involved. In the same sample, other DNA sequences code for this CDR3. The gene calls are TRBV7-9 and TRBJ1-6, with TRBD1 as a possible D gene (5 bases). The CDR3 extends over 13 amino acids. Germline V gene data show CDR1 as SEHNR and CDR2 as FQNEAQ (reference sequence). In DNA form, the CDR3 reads TGTGCCAGCAGCGACAGCTATAATTCCCCCCTCCACTTT. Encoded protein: CASSDSYNSPLHF.

CDR3 sequence reads: CASSPPTGASGTGELFF. The CDR3 region has the DNA TGTGCCAGCTCACCACCTACAGGGGCGTCGGGCACCGGGGAGCTGTTTTTT. This chain links TRBV18 with TRBJ2-2; 7 bases map to TRBD1. The CDR3 runs 17 residues. Germline V CDR1 and CDR2: KGHSH, LQKENI. V lost 0 bases to trimming and J lost 4 bases; unmatched junction nucleotides: 8.

CDR3 residues: CASSLEATPREQYV. The CDR3 DNA sequence: TGTGCCAGCAGCTTAGAGGCCACCCCCCGGGAGCAGTACGTC. The V call is TRBV11-2, the J call TRBJ2-7; unclear D gene. V was cut by 0 bases and J by 7 bases, with 13 bases left in between. The CDR3 is made up of 14 amino acids. Germline V gives CDR1 SGHAT, CDR2 FQNNGV.

The CDR3 region is CASSLQDTYNEQFF. CDR3 nucleotide sequence: TGTGCCAGCAGTTTGCAGGACACGTACAATGAGCAGTTCTTC. This chain joins TRBV27 and TRBJ2-1, with D possibly matching TRBD1 (5 bases). The germline V and J ends were trimmed by 3 bases and 4 bases, with 10 bases remaining between them. This CDR3 has 14 residues. The germline gives CDR1 MNHEY, CDR2 SMNVEV (reference sequence).

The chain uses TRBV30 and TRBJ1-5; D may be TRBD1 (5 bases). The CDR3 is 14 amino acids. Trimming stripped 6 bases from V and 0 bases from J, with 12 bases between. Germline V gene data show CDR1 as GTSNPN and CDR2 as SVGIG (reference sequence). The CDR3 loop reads CACGGGYSNQPQHF. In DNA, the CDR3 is TGTGCCTGCGGGGGGGGGTATAGCAATCAGCCCCAGCATTTT.

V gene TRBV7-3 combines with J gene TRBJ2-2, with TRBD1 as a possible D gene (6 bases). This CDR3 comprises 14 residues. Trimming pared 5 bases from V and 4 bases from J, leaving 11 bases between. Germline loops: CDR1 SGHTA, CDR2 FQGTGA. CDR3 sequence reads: CASSTDRFTGELFF. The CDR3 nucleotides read TGTGCCAGCAGCACGGACAGATTCACCGGGGAGCTGTTTTTT.

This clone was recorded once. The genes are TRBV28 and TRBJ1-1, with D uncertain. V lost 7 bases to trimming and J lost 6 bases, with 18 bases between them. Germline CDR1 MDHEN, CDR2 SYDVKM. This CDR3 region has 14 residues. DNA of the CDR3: TGTGCCAGCACCCAAGAAGGGCACGGGGCTGAAGCTTTCTTT. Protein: CASTQEGHGAEAFF.

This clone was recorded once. The CDR3 DNA reads as TGTGCCAGCAGCCACCGACAGGGCTCTGGAAACACCATATATTTT. Translation gives CASSHRQGSGNTIYF. This chain uses TRBV7-2 with TRBJ1-3, with 7 nucleotides matching TRBD1. J was trimmed by 0 bases and V by 5 bases; bases with no gene match: 4. Per germline, CDR1 SGHTA and CDR2 FQGNSA. The CDR3 has 15 residues.